The entry below describes one T cell receptor (beta chain). What this receptor recognizes is not known. Nothing much larger sits one base from this clone, and base qualities are not available. These data originate in a study of OX40 agonist ivuxolimab in advanced cancers. Concerning the study at large: The costimulatory receptor OX40 (CD134) was targeted by ivuxolimab, a fully human IgG2 agonistic monoclonal antibody. Three dose-escalation patients achieved partial responses, one with hepatocellular carcinoma and two with cutaneous melanoma. A male proportion of roughly 80% and a mean age of 60 years, ranging from 23 to 79, were recorded for the dose-escalation cohort. The paper describes the monotherapy dose-escalation part (N = 52 patients) of the phase I trial of ivuxolimab. Intravenous ivuxolimab was administered to patients every 2 weeks at six dose levels: 0.01, 0.1, 0.3, 1.5, 3 and 10 mg/kg. Patients were allowed to have had prior anti-PD-1, anti-PD-L1 or anti-CTLA-4 therapy, and around 40% of the dose-escalation patients had previously received checkpoint inhibitors. The purpose of peripheral TCRbeta sequencing was to test whether ivuxolimab changed TCR sequence diversity and led to clonal T-cell expansion. Of the 52 patients in dose escalation, 19 had hepatocellular carcinoma, some 15 had melanoma, 9 had renal cell carcinoma and 9 had head and neck cancer.

The germline V gene gives CDR1 as SGHTA and CDR2 as FQGNSA. From its cysteine to its phenylalanine, the CDR3 spans 15 amino acids. The entry retains the CDR3 DNA only, 45 bases that are in frame from base 1. V drops 2 bases and J drops 3 bases, leaving 14 bases in between. Genomic DNA was extracted from sorted cells for sequencing of the TCRbeta CDR3 region. TCRbeta CDR3 regions were sequenced using the immunoSEQ Assay. What TCRdb holds here is the immuneACCESS table cut down to in-frame rearrangements. Part of the clones is not present; checked against another copy, under half of the missing clones reflect an unresolved V gene, and the others are unexplained. This sample comprises 55,000 to 80,000 clones, approximately 86% of them detected only once. The ten largest clonotypes hold approximately 0.99% of the sample. Patients with autoimmune disease history or receiving systemic immunosuppression were excluded from the trial. In every dose cohort, peripheral blood was drawn for TCR sequencing at baseline, cycle 4 day 1, and cycle 7 day 1. Samples were obtained from an open-label, multicenter, first-in-human phase I dose-escalation trial of ivuxolimab. Adults with locally advanced or metastatic head and neck squamous cell, hepatocellular, melanoma or renal cell carcinoma were enrolled in the trial. Before TCR sequencing, CD4+ T cells and CD8+ T cells from peripheral blood were sorted into separate populations.

General findings and caveats noted by the study authors: After ivuxolimab, CD8+ T cells had more expanded clones than CD4+ T cells on average. Clonal expansion of both CD4+ and CD8+ blood T cells was observed from baseline to week 6 at doses 0.1 to 3.0 mg/kg. Low levels of normalized T-cell clonal expansion were also seen in some patients who did not respond. In partial responders in the 0.1-3.0 mg/kg groups, normalized peripheral clonal expansion was found to be among the lowest, especially among CD8+ T cells. Antigen specificity was not determined for the clonally expanded peripheral T cells.

The sequencing used CD4+ or CD8+ T cells sorted from blood, collected in a trial of the OX40 agonist ivuxolimab. The TCR sequence derives from an adult with an advanced solid tumor such as melanoma, head and neck, liver or kidney cancer. The sequence links TRBV7-2 to TRBJ2-7; the D segment is perhaps TRBD1 or TRBD2, each sharing 6 matched bases. The encoded CDR3 is CASSLRGASDYEQYF. At the DNA level, the sequence is TGTGCCAGCAGCTTAAGGGGGGCCAGCGACTACGAGCAGTACTTC.